This record concerns one T cell receptor (beta chain) sequence. Using immunoSEQ multiplex PCR, the repertoire was profiled, and TCRdb retains in-frame clones only, with some absent. The sample shows about 360,000 clones, less than 90% of them seen only once. This record comes from a study of blood T cell repertoires in COVID-19. As for the study in general: COVID-19 samples from acute and convalescent phases originated in the United States, Italy and Spain. In each case, the material was cDNA or gDNA derived from T cells, B-cell-depleted T cells, or PBMCs.

It was during active infection that Seattle patients were enrolled and then longitudinally followed. Trimming removed 1 base at V and 1 base at J, with 11 bases between. CDR1 and CDR2 from the germline V gene are SGHNT and YENEEA. The CDR3 extends over 15 amino acids. This chain links TRBV11-3 with TRBJ2-7; TRBD2 is a possible D gene (6 bases). Sequencing used peripheral blood. The receptor was isolated from a woman aged 55 to 70 with COVID-19, enrolled during active disease. CDR3 protein: CASSLGAGKSYEQYF. The CDR3 DNA reads as TGTGCCAGCAGCTTAGGGGCGGGGAAATCCTACGAGCAGTACTTC.